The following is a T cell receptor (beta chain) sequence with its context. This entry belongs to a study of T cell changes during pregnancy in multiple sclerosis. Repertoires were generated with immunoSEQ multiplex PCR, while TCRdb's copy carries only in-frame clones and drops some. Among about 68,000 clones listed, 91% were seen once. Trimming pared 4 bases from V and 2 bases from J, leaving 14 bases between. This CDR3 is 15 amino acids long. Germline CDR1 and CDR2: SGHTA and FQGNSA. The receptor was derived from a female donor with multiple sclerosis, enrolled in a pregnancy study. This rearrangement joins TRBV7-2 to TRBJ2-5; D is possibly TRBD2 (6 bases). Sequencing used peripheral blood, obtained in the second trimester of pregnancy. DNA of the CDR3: TGTGCCAGCAGCTCGAGGACTATCACTCAAGAGACCCAGTACTTC. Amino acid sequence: CASSSRTITQETQYF.